The rows below give T cell receptor beta chains drawn from one sample of a study of CXCR3-negative and CXCR3-positive naive CD8 T cells. No DNA is given; TCRdb re-called the 5' RACE reads and lists each CDR3 protein once. The sample includes about 90,000 distinct CDR3 sequences. Sequencing used naive CXCR3- CD8+ T cells from blood. These receptors came from a human donor in good health. Some clones in this sample may be carry-over from other donors' samples. Each CDR3 is given with its conserved first and last residue.

v_call	cdr3_length	j_call	cdr3_aa
TRBV11-3	14	TRBJ1-3	CASSKRDTRGTIYF
TRBV9	15	TRBJ2-2	CASSVGQGNTGELFF
TRBV9	15	TRBJ2-7	CASSLSGAHSYEQYF
TRBV3-1	13	TRBJ2-7	CASSEALDDEQYF
TRBV7-6	17	TRBJ2-3	CASSLDRAGGPSDTQYF
TRBV20-1	15	TRBJ2-7	CSARDRGAVSYEQYF
TRBV27	13	TRBJ2-3	CASSYGVVDTQYF
TRBV7-8	13	TRBJ2-7	CASSLGPGNEQYF
TRBV20-1	15	TRBJ2-1	CSAGTGHLIYNEQFF
TRBV6-4	13	TRBJ1-1	CASSDRMNTEAFF
TRBV20-1	16	TRBJ1-4	CSARDHTGTLPEKLFF
TRBV20-1	13	TRBJ2-7	CSAPTSGSYEQYF
TRBV7-2	18	TRBJ2-2	CASSFTIGTGGCTGELFF
TRBV3-1	15	TRBJ2-1	CASSDPGGAKNEQFF
TRBV5-5	15	TRBJ2-2	CASSLEPLVTGELFF
TRBV4-2	20	TRBJ2-3	CASSQEALVASGFHTDTQYF
TRBV13	16	TRBJ2-3	CASSLYQGARTDTQYF
TRBV28	14	TRBJ1-1	CASSLFSEDTEAFF
TRBV2	14	TRBJ2-7	CASSETSGSYEQYF
TRBV20-1	14	TRBJ2-1	CSASGDRRNKEQFF
TRBV4-3	15	TRBJ2-7	CASSQGRGESYEQYF
TRBV7-6	15	TRBJ2-7	CASSPNSGRAYEQYF
TRBV5-5	15	TRBJ2-1	CASSLVRGSYNEQFF
TRBV13	17	TRBJ2-2	CASSLGLADANTGELFF
TRBV27	16	TRBJ1-4	CASSFLTTDPNEKLFF
TRBV28	15	TRBJ1-5	CASSFSSYSNQPQHF
TRBV29-1	12	TRBJ1-2	CSVERGVGGYTF
TRBV29-1	11	TRBJ2-7	CSVESSYEQYF
TRBV19	12	TRBJ1-1	CASSITGVEAFF
TRBV7-8	17	TRBJ2-1	CASSSSGLSSSYNEQFF
TRBV6-6	15	TRBJ2-3	CASSPGTASVDTQYF
TRBV25-1	14	TRBJ1-2	CASSEQGTNYGYTF
TRBV12-3/TRBV12-4	15	TRBJ2-7	CASSLYSGRSREQYF
TRBV9	13	TRBJ1-2	CASSAGTGYGYTF
TRBV20-1	14	TRBJ2-5	CSASPARYQETQYF
TRBV5-1	14	TRBJ2-1	CASSLGQGAGEQFF
TRBV27	15	TRBJ2-1	CASSPWTSGDNEQFF
TRBV5-1	13	TRBJ1-1	CASSTRQSTEAFF
TRBV7-9	17	TRBJ2-7	CASSPPSDRLRSYEQYF
TRBV7-9	13	TRBJ2-1	CASTLRTANEQFF